This T cell receptor beta chain came from a study of blood T cell repertoires in COVID-19. CDR3 length: 13 residues. Between the trimmed V and J ends, which lost 3 bases and 5 bases, there was a span of 10 bases. Germline values: CDR1 SGDLS, CDR2 YYNGEE. Produced via immunoSEQ multiplex PCR; TCRdb's table is partial and in-frame only. Counted here are 30,000 to 45,000 clones, approximately 78% occurring once; the ten biggest clones make up 16%. This TCR derives from a man aged 65 to 79 with acute or convalescent COVID-19. The chain couples TRBV9 to TRBJ2-3, with D maybe TRBD2 (6 bases). Sequenced material: peripheral blood. CDR3 sequence (DNA): TGTGCCAGCAGCGGAAGAGCGGGAGATACGCAGTATTTT. This encodes CASSGRAGDTQYF.